The 22 T cell receptor beta chains listed next were all sequenced from one sample in a study of blood T cell repertoires in COVID-19 (TCRdb year 2020). Library method: the immunoSEQ multiplex PCR assay. TCRdb re-hosts the immuneACCESS table, in-frame sequences only. Its copies lack some clones; in the studies checked, an unresolved V gene accounts for under half of them, and the cause for the rest is not known. In all, the sample holds approximately 70,000 clones, and under 85% of those were seen once. The biggest ten clones account for 14% to 15% of the sample. The specimen was peripheral blood. These receptors all come from a man in his 60s with COVID-19, enrolled during active disease.

V usage is TRBV29-1 and J usage is TRBJ1-4; 8 bases agree with TRBD1. The CDR3 covers 14 residues. CDR1 is SQVTM, CDR2 ANQGSEA, per germline. Trimming took 6 bases from V and 4 from J; bases not matched to a gene: 7. CDR3 protein: CSVADRASNEKLFF. The CDR3 DNA sequence: TGCAGCGTCGCGGACAGGGCGAGTAATGAAAAACTGTTTTTT. The entire variable domain, with the rest obtained from reference TRBV29-1 and TRBJ1-4, is as follows: SAVISQKPSRDICQRGTSLTIQCQVDSQVTMMFWYRQQPGQSLTLIATANQGSEATYESGFVIDKFPISRPNLTFSTLTVSNMSPEDSSIYLCSVADRASNEKLFFGSGTQLSVL.

On this clone: Mismatch with germline at one junction end may stem from a read error. The chain links TRBV29-1 to TRBJ2-1, with D maybe TRBD1 (6 bases). The CDR3 is made up of 12 amino acids. Germline assignment: CDR1 SQVTM and CDR2 ANQGSEA. CDR3 protein: CSGEQGTDEQFF. CDR3 DNA: TGCAGCGGTGAACAGGGCACGGATGAGCAGTTCTTC.

This sequence joins TRBV12-3 or TRBV12-4 and TRBJ2-7; TRBD1 aligns across 7 bases. V shed 5 bases and J 3 bases; nucleotides not matched to a gene: 4. The CDR3 totals 13 residues. This CDR3 is CASSTGAIYEQYF. DNA of the CDR3: TGTGCCAGCAGTACAGGGGCCATCTACGAGCAGTACTTC.

This clone was detected only a few times. The CDR3 sequence: CAISEAQAIEQYF. The DNA of the CDR3 is TGTGCCATCAGTGAGGCGCAGGCGATCGAGCAGTACTTC. This chain uses TRBV10-3 with TRBJ2-7, with D unresolved. The CDR3 has 13 amino acids. The V end was cut by 2 bases, the J end by 6 bases, with 11 bases between. The germline V gene encodes CDR1 ENHRY and CDR2 SYGVKD.

This chain links TRBV4-2 with TRBJ1-1; D perhaps matches TRBD1 (5 bases). The CDR3 is 14 amino acids. Trimming took off 4 bases at V and 8 bases at J, with 17 bases between the two ends. The germline CDR1 and CDR2 sequences are LGHNA and YNFKEQ. Written as DNA, the CDR3 is TGTGCCAGCAGCCTCCCAACAGGAGCTCGGGAAGCTTTCTTT. It codes for CASSLPTGAREAFF.

The rearrangement uses TRBV6-1 and TRBJ2-1; no reliable D call. The CDR3 is 15 amino acids. The V end lost 0 bases, the J end lost 2 bases, and 8 bases lay between the germline ends. Germline CDR1 MNHNS, CDR2 SASEGT. The CDR3 DNA follows: TGTGCCAGCAGTGAAGCAAGCTACCCCTACAATGAGCAGTTCTTC. Encoded protein: CASSEASYPYNEQFF.

The V gene is TRBV19, the J gene TRBJ1-4; 8 bases map to TRBD1. CDR1 is LNHDA, CDR2 SQIVND, per germline (reference sequence). The CDR3 is made up of 13 amino acids. Trimming took 9 bases from V and 10 from J; bases not matched to a gene: 10. The CDR3 DNA sequence: TGTGCCAGCCTCCAGGGGGCTCGGGGAAAACTGTTTTTT. This sequence encodes CASLQGARGKLFF.

This sequence joins TRBV27 and TRBJ2-7; 13 bases are a match to TRBD2. The ends lost 6 bases at V and 4 bases at J; junction bases unmatched: 0. CDR3 length equals 13 residues. Looked up from germline, CDR1 is MNHEY and CDR2 is SMNVEV (reference sequence). Written as DNA, the CDR3 is TGTGCCAGCAGGACTAGCGGGGGGTACGAGCAGTACTTC. Its protein is CASRTSGGYEQYF.

The chain is built from TRBV7-3 and TRBJ2-7; 12 positions agree with TRBD1. The junction had 5 bases not matched to a gene; V was cut back by 5 bases and J by 6 bases. Germline-derived CDR1 and CDR2 are SGHTA and FQGTGA. The CDR3 is 14 amino acids. CDR3 DNA: TGTGCCAGCAGCCCCGGGACAGGGGGCGCCGAGCAGTACTTC. It specifies CASSPGTGGAEQYF.

J is TRBJ2-7 and V is TRBV9; D is uncertain. The CDR3 extends over 11 amino acids. Per the germline V gene, CDR1 is SGDLS and CDR2 is YYNGEE. Trimming stripped 7 bases from V and 4 bases from J, with 9 bases between. In DNA, the CDR3 is TGTGCCAGCGGCACGTCGTACGAGCAGTACTTC. Its protein is CASGTSYEQYF.

This clone was observed a few times. The J gene is TRBJ1-2, the V gene TRBV27; the D gene is possibly TRBD1 (5 bases). CDR1 and CDR2 (germline): MNHEY, SMNVEV (reference sequence). The CDR3 extends over 13 amino acids. V was trimmed by 7 bases and J by 8 bases, leaving 17 bases between them. The CDR3 loop reads CASTRDGGGGYTF. The DNA for the CDR3 is TGTGCCAGCACCCGGGACGGGGGTGGAGGCTACACCTTC.

The gene calls are TRBV27 and TRBJ1-5, with 8 nucleotides matching TRBD1. Germline CDR1 reads MNHEY; CDR2 reads SMNVEV (reference sequence). V was clipped by 6 bases and J by 4 bases; unmatched bases: 5. The CDR3 spans 14 residues. The CDR3 loop is CASRHRGGNQPQHF. The CDR3 DNA follows: TGTGCCAGCAGGCACAGGGGGGGGAATCAGCCCCAGCATTTT.

The chain joins TRBV5-1 to TRBJ2-2, with 8 positions matching TRBD2. Trimming took 6 bases from V and 5 from J; bases not matched to a gene: 6. The CDR3 runs 14 residues. CDR1 is SGHRS, CDR2 YFSETQ, per germline. CDR3 protein: CASTLAGRTGELFF. The CDR3 DNA reads TGCGCCAGCACCTTAGCGGGACGTACCGGGGAGCTGTTTTTT.

V and J are TRBV6-5 and TRBJ2-7; 9 bases are a match to TRBD1. The CDR3 has 15 amino acids. V gave up 5 bases and J gave up 5 bases; unmatched junction bases: 10. The germline CDR1 and CDR2 sequences are MNHEY and SVGAGI. The chain's CDR3 is CASSRGTGIINEQYF. CDR3 DNA sequence: TGTGCCAGCAGTAGGGGGACAGGGATTATCAACGAGCAGTACTTC.

This sequence joins TRBV19 and TRBJ1-5; the D is unclear. This CDR3 spans 14 amino acids. Germline-derived CDR1 and CDR2 are LNHDA and SQIVND (reference sequence). The germline V and J ends were trimmed by 3 bases and 7 bases, with 13 bases remaining between them. In DNA form, the CDR3 reads TGTGCCAGTAGTATCATGGTATCAGGACAGCCCCAGCATTTT. Translating it yields CASSIMVSGQPQHF.

The chain employs TRBV4-1 and TRBJ1-5; TRBD1 matches at 7 bases. From germline, CDR1 is MGHRA and CDR2 YSYEKL. V lost 6 bases and J lost 3; bases outside the gene matches: 5. The CDR3 is 14 amino acids. CDR3 in DNA: TGCGCCAGCAGACAACAGGGGTACAATCAGCCCCAGCATTTT. Amino acids: CASRQQGYNQPQHF.

The chain recombines TRBV19 with TRBJ2-1; no clear D gene. Between the trimmed V and J ends, which lost 6 bases and 7 bases, there was a span of 7 bases. Germline V gene sequence: CDR1 LNHDA, CDR2 SQIVND (reference sequence). The CDR3 extends over 11 amino acids. The CDR3 nucleotides are TGTGCCAGTAGAGAGAGGAATGAGCAGTTCTTC. Protein product: CASRERNEQFF.

This clone was counted a single time. The V and J genes are TRBV3-1 (or the pseudogene TRBV3-2) and TRBJ2-5; TRBD2 aligns across 11 bases. V lost 1 base, J lost 5 bases, and 6 bases stayed unmatched. The CDR3 totals 16 residues. The germline V gene has CDR1 LGHDT and CDR2 YNNKEL (reference sequence). CDR3 DNA: TGTGCCAGCAGCCAAGGTGCTAGCGGGGGGTGGGAGACCCAGTACTTC. Its protein is CASSQGASGGWETQYF.

The rearrangement joins TRBV12-3 or TRBV12-4 to TRBJ1-2; no reliable D call. The CDR3 runs 12 residues. V was trimmed by 5 bases and J by 2 bases, leaving 6 bases between them. The CDR3 sequence: CASSGPNYGYTF. In DNA form, the CDR3 reads TGTGCCAGCAGTGGGCCAAACTATGGCTACACCTTC.

This clone was found a few times. The V gene is TRBV5-1, the J gene TRBJ2-2; 9 bases line up with TRBD2. J lost 4 bases, V lost 3 bases, and 1 base had no gene match. This CDR3 is built from 14 residues. CDR1 is SGHRS, CDR2 YFSETQ, per germline. The chain's CDR3 is CASSSTSGTGELFF. The DNA of the CDR3 is TGCGCCAGCAGCTCGACTAGCGGCACCGGGGAGCTGTTTTTT.

This clone has more than one count but fewer than ten. The chain joins TRBV9 to TRBJ1-4; D gene unclear. CDR3 length equals 19 residues. Trimming cost V 4 bases and J 0 bases, with 22 bases left between them. The V gene's germline CDR1 is SGDLS and CDR2 YYNGEE. The CDR3 coding sequence is TGTGCCAGCAGCCTAGGGCCGGGTCCGACTGGAACAACTAATGAAAAACTGTTTTTT. This codes for CASSLGPGPTGTTNEKLFF. The variable domain in full, completed from reference TRBV9 and TRBJ1-4, reads DSGVTQTPKHLITATGQRVTLRCSPRSGDLSVYWYQQSLDQGLQFLIQYYNGEERAKGNILERFSAQQFPDLHSELNLSSLELGDSALYFCASSLGPGPTGTTNEKLFFGSGTQLSVL.

This chain joins TRBV3-1 (or the pseudogene TRBV3-2) and TRBJ1-1; 10 bases agree with TRBD1. The germline V gene has CDR1 LGHDT and CDR2 YNNKEL (reference sequence). The CDR3 is made up of 15 amino acids. The ends lost 4 bases at V and 1 base at J; junction bases unmatched: 3. The CDR3 region has the DNA TGTGCCAGCAGCCCGGGACAGGGGTGGAACACTGAAGCTTTCTTT. Its protein product is CASSPGQGWNTEAFF.